The sequence of this TCR beta chain was determined in a study of blood T cell repertoires in COVID-19. Overall study: Spain, Italy and the United States supplied samples that represented acute and convalescent COVID-19. From T cells, B-cell-depleted T cells, or PBMCs came the material, which was cDNA or gDNA.

Original methodology: From reference gene primer amplification, estimates of nucleated cell counts were derived. Produced via immunoSEQ multiplex PCR; TCRdb's table is partial and in-frame only. The DNA gave D and trimming, while V, J and clone size come from that table. Of more than 70,000 clones listed, over 75% are singletons. This CDR3 is built from 17 residues. The V gene end was trimmed by 0 bases and the J gene end by 2 bases; junction bases not matched to a gene: 5. Germline V lookup: CDR1 KGHDR, CDR2 SFDVKD. The source of this sequence is a man aged 55 to 70 with acute or convalescent COVID-19. Sequencing was done on a sample of peripheral blood. The chain employs TRBV24-1 and TRBJ2-1, with 8 positions matching TRBD2. This CDR3 is CATSDLPLAETYNEQFF. The CDR3 bases are TGTGCCACCAGTGATTTGCCACTAGCGGAAACCTACAATGAGCAGTTCTTC.